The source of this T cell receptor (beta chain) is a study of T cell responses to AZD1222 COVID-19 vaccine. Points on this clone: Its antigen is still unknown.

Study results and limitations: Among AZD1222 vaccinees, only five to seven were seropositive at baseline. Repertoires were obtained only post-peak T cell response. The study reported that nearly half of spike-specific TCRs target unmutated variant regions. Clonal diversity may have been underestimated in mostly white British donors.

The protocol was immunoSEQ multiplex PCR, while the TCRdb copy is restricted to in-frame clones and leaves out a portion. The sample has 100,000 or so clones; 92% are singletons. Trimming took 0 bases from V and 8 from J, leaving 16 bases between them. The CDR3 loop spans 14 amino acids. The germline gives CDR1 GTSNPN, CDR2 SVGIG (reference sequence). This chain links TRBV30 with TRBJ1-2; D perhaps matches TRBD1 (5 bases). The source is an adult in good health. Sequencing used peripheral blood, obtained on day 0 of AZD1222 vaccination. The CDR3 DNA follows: TGTGCCTGGAGTGTAGGGGTATTGGGCCAGGGCTACACCTTC. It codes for CAWSVGVLGQGYTF.